The present T cell receptor beta chain was sequenced within a study of CD8 T cells in ankylosing spondylitis. Study outcomes and limitations: Seemingly characteristic of ankylosing spondylitis blood was a TCR beta motif consisting of about 8 highly homologous variants. Disease-linked clones reportedly showed significant enrichment in matched ankylosing spondylitis synovial fluid. CD8+ disease-linked clones were present at relatively low frequencies in blood. Several of the motif variants were reported before in synovial fluid and blood from reactive arthritis.

TCRdb independently ran MiXCR on the 5' RACE reads; one entry per CDR3 protein. The sample shows 150,000 to 200,000 distinct CDR3 sequences, 10% to 15% of them seen only once. V was trimmed by 0 bases and J by 4 bases, leaving 13 bases between them. Germline loops: CDR1 DFQATT, CDR2 SNEGSKA (reference sequence). The CDR3 loop spans 14 amino acids. As concerns this clonotype: What it binds is not known.

The rearrangement joins TRBV20-1 to TRBJ2-7; a weak D match, TRBD2 (6 bases). The source of this sequence is a female donor with ankylosing spondylitis or in good health (not recorded which). The sequenced sample consisted of blood, either unsorted or a sorted T cell fraction (not recorded which). As DNA, the CDR3 is TGCAGTGCTAGAGATTCCGGGACTGTATACGAGCAGTACTTC. Amino acid sequence: CSARDSGTVYEQYF.